One and the same sample provided the 23 T cell receptor beta chains below, sequenced in a study of cytomegalovirus exposure and HLA in healthy donors. In the PCR, 60 Vbeta and 13 Jbeta primers were used. Profiled with immunoSEQ multiplex PCR; TCRdb holds only in-frame clones, not every one. The table shows some 150,000 clones, with about 74% occurring only once. Sequencing was done on a sample of PBMCs. These receptors originate from a man aged 18 to 29 in good health and CMV-seropositive.

This clone has more than one count but fewer than ten. The V and J genes are TRBV5-6 and TRBJ1-5, with D tentatively TRBD1 (5 bases). With 0 bases removed from V and 10 bases from J, the gap between germline ends came to 11 bases. This CDR3 comprises 13 residues. Germline V gene data show CDR1 as SGHDT and CDR2 as YYEEEE. The CDR3 DNA reads as TGTGCCAGCAGCTTGGGGGGCCCAGGACCCCAGCATTTT. Protein sequence: CASSLGGPGPQHF.

V usage is TRBV6-1 and J usage is TRBJ2-3; TRBD2 aligns across 8 bases. The V gene's germline CDR1 is MNHNS and CDR2 SASEGT. The V gene end was trimmed by 4 bases and the J gene end by 4 bases; junction bases not matched to a gene: 10. CDR3 size: 16 residues. The CDR3 reads CASSATSGGPADTQYF. CDR3 DNA sequence: TGTGCCAGCAGTGCCACTAGCGGAGGCCCAGCAGATACGCAGTATTTT.

The J gene is TRBJ1-2, the V gene TRBV29-1; D is uncertain. This CDR3 has 11 residues. Per the germline V gene, CDR1 is SQVTM and CDR2 is ANQGSEA. V lost 3 bases, J lost 7 bases, and 9 bases lay in between. CDR3 nucleotides: TGCAGCGTTGATGTGGGAGGTGGCTACACCTTC. Its translation is CSVDVGGGYTF.

The gene calls are TRBV6-1 and TRBJ2-3; possibly TRBD1 for D (6 bases). V was cut by 5 bases and J by 5 bases, with 11 bases left in between. The V gene's germline CDR1 is MNHNS and CDR2 SASEGT. There are 13 residues in the CDR3. The CDR3 is CASSHQGRDTQYF. CDR3 nucleotides: TGTGCCAGCAGTCATCAGGGGAGAGATACGCAGTATTTT.

The rearrangement links TRBV7-2 to TRBJ1-2, with 7 bases identical to TRBD1. Germline loops: CDR1 SGHTA, CDR2 FQGNSA. The V gene end was trimmed by 0 bases and the J gene end by 4 bases; junction bases not matched to a gene: 2. The CDR3 has 14 amino acids. For the CDR3, the DNA is TGTGCCAGCAGCTTAGCACAGGGGTCCTATGGCTACACCTTC. It translates to CASSLAQGSYGYTF.

V usage is TRBV19 and J usage is TRBJ1-5, with 7 bases lining up with TRBD1. Germline trimming cut 3 bases from V and 9 bases from J; bases unmatched to any gene: 14. The CDR3 has 16 amino acids. Per germline, CDR1 LNHDA and CDR2 SQIVND (reference sequence). The CDR3 nucleotides read TGTGCCAGTAGTATCTCCCCCGCAGGGGGTCCGCCGCCCCAGCATTTT. Encoded protein: CASSISPAGGPPPQHF.

V is TRBV7-2 and J is TRBJ2-7, with D perhaps matching TRBD2 (5 bases). The germline V and J ends were trimmed by 0 bases and 0 bases, with 12 bases remaining between them. This CDR3 is 16 amino acids long. The germline V gene encodes CDR1 SGHTA and CDR2 FQGNSA. DNA of the CDR3: TGTGCCAGCAGCTTAGCGCGACGGGAAATCTCCTACGAGCAGTACTTC. Protein: CASSLARREISYEQYF.

The chain combines TRBV2 with TRBJ2-5; TRBD2 agrees at 12 bases. The CDR3 consists of 13 residues. Germline V CDR1 and CDR2: SNHLY, FYNNEI. Trimming at V came to 8 bases and at J to 9 bases, leaving 7 bases not matched to a gene. This chain's CDR3 is CASGLAGLGAQYF. DNA for the CDR3: TGTGCCAGCGGACTAGCGGGGCTCGGGGCCCAGTACTTC.

The rearrangement joins TRBV7-9 to TRBJ1-4; D is possibly TRBD1 (6 bases). Germline values: CDR1 SEHNR, CDR2 FQNEAQ (reference sequence). V was trimmed by 4 bases and J by 6 bases, leaving 12 bases between them. The CDR3 is made up of 14 amino acids. This CDR3 reads CASSWGQGDEKLFF. The CDR3 DNA reads TGTGCCAGCAGCTGGGGGCAGGGCGATGAAAAACTGTTTTTT.

The chain couples TRBV5-6 to TRBJ1-2; unclear D gene. The CDR3 runs 16 residues. CDR1 and CDR2 from the germline V gene are SGHDT and YYEEEE. Trimming pared 4 bases from V and 5 bases from J, leaving 21 bases between. Here the CDR3 DNA reads TGTGCCAGCAGCAAACGCCCAGGACTTCACCTATATGGCTACACCTTC. Translating it yields CASSKRPGLHLYGYTF. Supplemented by reference TRBV5-6 and TRBJ1-2, the full variable domain reads DAGVTQSPTHLIKTRGQQVTLRCSPKSGHDTVSWYQQALGQGPQFIFQYYEEEERQRGNFPDRFSGHQFPNYSSELNVNALLLGDSALYLCASSKRPGLHLYGYTFGSGTRLTVV.

A remark on this clone: The CDR3 ends on some other residue instead of the conserved phenylalanine or tryptophan, so this is likely a read error. This rearrangement joins TRBV2 to TRBJ1-1; D remains unclear. CDR3 length: 11 residues. V was clipped by 6 bases and J by 5 bases, with 7 bases between them. The germline V gene has CDR1 SNHLY and CDR2 FYNNEI. The CDR3 here is CASREETEAFV. CDR3 coding DNA: TGTGCCAGCAGAGAGGAGACTGAAGCTTTCGTT.

The chain combines TRBV9 with TRBJ2-1, with D maybe TRBD1 (5 bases). The CDR3 length is 15 residues. The germline V gene encodes CDR1 SGDLS and CDR2 YYNGEE. Trimming pared 0 bases from V and 8 bases from J, leaving 15 bases between. The CDR3 DNA is TGTGCCAGCAGCGTAGGGGGCCCCAAGGGGTATGAGCAGTTCTTC. Its protein product is CASSVGGPKGYEQFF.

J is TRBJ1-5 and V is TRBV6-8, with 9 bases fitting TRBD1. V trimming: 7 bases; J trimming: 0 bases; junction bases outside the gene matches: 16. CDR3 length: 19 amino acids. CDR1 and CDR2 (germline): MNHGY, SAAAGT. The CDR3 spells CASTTPWTGDSYSNQPQHF. CDR3 in DNA: TGTGCCAGCACTACCCCTTGGACAGGGGACTCATATAGCAATCAGCCCCAGCATTTT.

The V gene is TRBV5-1, the J gene TRBJ2-5; D is possibly TRBD2 (6 bases). Per the germline V gene, CDR1 is SGHRS and CDR2 is YFSETQ. V lost 7 bases to trimming and J lost 5 bases, with 15 bases between them. This CDR3 is built from 13 residues. In DNA, the CDR3 is TGCGCCAGCCAGCTAGGCGGGGTGGAGACCCAGTACTTC. It specifies CASQLGGVETQYF.

J is TRBJ2-3 and V is TRBV5-1; 7 bases align to TRBD2. The V gene end was trimmed by 4 bases and the J gene end by 5 bases; junction bases not matched to a gene: 10. The CDR3 length is 15 residues. Germline V gives CDR1 SGHRS, CDR2 YFSETQ. The CDR3, as DNA: TGCGCCAGCAGCCAAACCGGGACTACGGGAGATACGCAGTATTTT. It yields the protein CASSQTGTTGDTQYF.

Written as DNA, the CDR3 is TGTGCCAGCAGCTCGGACCCAAGACGGGGGACTGAAGCTTTCTTT. Translating it yields CASSSDPRRGTEAFF. The gene calls are TRBV7-8 and TRBJ1-1; D perhaps matches TRBD1 (5 bases). The CDR3 totals 15 residues. Germline V lookup: CDR1 SGHVS, CDR2 FQNEAQ. V lost 4 bases and J 5 bases, leaving 17 bases between the germline ends. The full variable domain, rest sourced from reference TRBV7-8 and TRBJ1-1, is GAGVSQSPRYKVAKRGQDVALRCDPISGHVSLFWYQQALGQGPEFLTYFQNEAQLDKSGLPSDRFFAERPEGSVSTLKIQRTQQEDSAVYLCASSSDPRRGTEAFFGQGTRLTVV.

This clone was detected only a few times. This rearrangement joins TRBV28 to TRBJ2-2, with 9 bases aligning to TRBD1. CDR3 size: 17 residues. Germline trimming cut 6 bases from V and 2 bases from J; bases unmatched to any gene: 10. Germline CDR1 reads MDHEN; CDR2 reads SYDVKM. The DNA of the CDR3 is TGTGCCAGCAGGGGGACAGGGTTGGGAAGAAACACCGGGGAGCTGTTTTTT. Protein: CASRGTGLGRNTGELFF.

The V gene is TRBV19, the J gene TRBJ1-1; no clear D. This CDR3 comprises 13 residues. V lost 7 bases and J lost 4, with 13 bases in between. Germline loops: CDR1 LNHDA, CDR2 SQIVND (reference sequence). CDR3 in DNA: TGTGCCAGTAAAAGGTTTTCGGGCACTGAAGCTTTCTTT. Translation gives CASKRFSGTEAFF.

The chain is built from TRBV28 and TRBJ2-1, with D unresolved. CDR1 and CDR2 from the germline V gene are MDHEN and SYDVKM. The CDR3 spans 9 residues. Between the trimmed V and J ends, which lost 8 bases and 9 bases, there was a span of 5 bases. The CDR3 spells CASSGEQFF. CDR3 DNA sequence: TGTGCCAGCTCCGGTGAGCAGTTCTTC.

The J gene is TRBJ2-3, the V gene TRBV7-2; the match to TRBD2 covers 10 bases. V gave up 7 bases and J gave up 7 bases; unmatched junction bases: 17. Germline CDR1 reads SGHTA; CDR2 reads FQGNSA. CDR3 length: 17 residues. The CDR3 spells CASTPTGGAGGPYTQYF. In DNA form, the CDR3 reads TGTGCCAGCACCCCGACCGGAGGAGCGGGGGGGCCATATACGCAGTATTTT.

J is TRBJ2-2 and V is TRBV5-1, with 7 nucleotides matching TRBD1. CDR3 length: 17 residues. Germline V gene lookup returns CDR1 SGHRS and CDR2 YFSETQ. J gave up 2 bases and V 0 bases, and 7 bases lay outside the gene matches. The CDR3 here is CASSLGARTGNTGELFF. In nucleotides, the CDR3 is TGCGCCAGCAGCTTGGGGGCTAGGACAGGTAACACCGGGGAGCTGTTTTTT.

This chain links TRBV2 with TRBJ2-7, with 8 bases fitting TRBD1. The CDR3 runs 16 residues. CDR1 and CDR2 (germline): SNHLY, FYNNEI. Losses at the gene ends were 3 bases for V and 3 bases for J; bases not matched to a gene: 10. CDR3 in amino acids: CASSDPRTGSSYEQYF. The CDR3 DNA reads TGTGCCAGCAGTGATCCGAGGACAGGGAGTAGCTACGAGCAGTACTTC.

The genes are TRBV28 and TRBJ1-3, with D possibly being TRBD1 (6 bases). The V and J ends lost 5 bases and 3 bases respectively, with 17 bases between them. This CDR3 spans 16 amino acids. Germline V gives CDR1 MDHEN, CDR2 SYDVKM. CDR3 sequence reads: CASSRRGGRGGNTIYF. DNA for the CDR3: TGTGCCAGCAGTAGGAGGGGGGGCAGAGGTGGAAACACCATATATTTT.